These T cell receptor beta chains were read from a single sample in a study of T-cell memory formation after mild COVID-19. MiXCR, applied by TCRdb to the 5' RACE reads, yields one record per CDR3 protein. The sample lists 400,000 or so distinct CDR3 sequences; roughly 21% were seen once. The source material was PBMCs or a T cell subset sorted from them (not recorded which). The source is an adult woman who had mild COVID-19 (a few samples of this study predate the infection). Cell type and time point are not known. The CDR3 runs from the conserved cysteine through the conserved F or W.

>TRBV5-1|TRBJ1-2
CASSLEPTSDYGYTF
>TRBV7-9|TRBJ2-3
CASSLAVGNTDTQYF
>TRBV12-3/TRBV12-4|TRBJ2-2
CASSGLAGRTGELFF
>TRBV7-8|TRBJ2-2
CASSLNAFSTGELFF
>TRBV7-2|TRBJ2-1
CASGTRPSNEQFF
>TRBV6-5|TRBJ2-3
CASTLAGTDTQYF
>TRBV20-1|TRBJ2-7
CSARPQRVTKPSYEQYF
>TRBV10-3|TRBJ2-2
CAISERSSGELFF
>TRBV24-1|TRBJ1-1
CATSGGGIGTEAFF
>TRBV10-3|TRBJ2-3
CAISERLDSTDTQYF
>TRBV12-3/TRBV12-4|TRBJ2-5
CASSLRPHRGQETQYF
>TRBV4-3|TRBJ2-3
CASSQEGGRALGDTQYF
>TRBV6-1|TRBJ2-3
CASSSLPSGGTDTQYF
>TRBV20-1|TRBJ2-1
CSAGGPNEQFF
>TRBV4-1|TRBJ2-1
CASSRDPTYNEQFF
>TRBV5-1|TRBJ2-7
CASSWDSTYEQYF
>TRBV4-1|TRBJ2-7
CASSAIWRGSYEQYF
>TRBV12-3/TRBV12-4|TRBJ1-2
CASSLGQGAANGYTF
>TRBV18|TRBJ2-1
CASSASRDNEQFF
>TRBV5-1|TRBJ2-7
CASSPDRANYEQYF
>TRBV7-9|TRBJ2-7
CASSFGGRAHEQYF
>TRBV4-1|TRBJ2-5
CASSPRLEETQYF
>TRBV6-1|TRBJ2-3
CASKISGAGADTQYF
>TRBV12-3/TRBV12-4|TRBJ2-7
CASSLRPEEQYF
>TRBV6-2/TRBV6-3|TRBJ2-3
CASSDRGTSLTDTQYF
>TRBV9|TRBJ2-1
CASSPSGILYNEQFF
>TRBV12-3/TRBV12-4|TRBJ1-1
CASSFGGFEAEAFF
>TRBV14|TRBJ2-3
CASSHTRGTGADTQYF
>TRBV24-1|TRBJ2-7
CATSARGQPSSYEQYF
>TRBV29-1|TRBJ2-1
CSIGQGGGWQFF
>TRBV5-1|TRBJ2-3
CASSLDGTGPPTDTQYF
>TRBV29-1|TRBJ1-1
CSGLGGGWTEAFF
>TRBV2|TRBJ1-5
CASSWDRNSNQPQHF
>TRBV6-5|TRBJ2-1
CASSYSKGNEQFF
>TRBV9|TRBJ2-3
CASSGDGGAWRSDTQYF
>TRBV18|TRBJ2-7
CASSPGAVYYEQYF
>TRBV20-1|TRBJ2-7
CSAKEGTSETYEQYF
>TRBV12-3/TRBV12-4|TRBJ1-2
CASSLGGYYTF
>TRBV2|TRBJ1-2
CASSEAGQGAAGGYTF
>TRBV12-3/TRBV12-4|TRBJ1-5
CASKSNQPQHF
>TRBV12-3/TRBV12-4|TRBJ2-1
CASSTSGALNEQFF
>TRBV7-6|TRBJ2-5
CASSTHQETQYF
>TRBV20-1|TRBJ2-7
CSAESDTYEQYF
>TRBV7-9|TRBJ1-1
CASTETVNEAFF
>TRBV6-5|TRBJ1-2
CASKPIDGNYGYTF
>TRBV12-3/TRBV12-4|TRBJ1-5
CASSFQQGDGNQPQHF
>TRBV12-3/TRBV12-4|TRBJ1-2
CASSLVQGYGYTF
>TRBV6-6|TRBJ1-3
CASSYSESSGNTIYF
>TRBV4-1|TRBJ2-7
CASSPAGVGEQYF
>TRBV4-1|TRBJ2-2
CASSRTSPNTGELFF
>TRBV5-1|TRBJ2-5
CASSFSGGTETQYF
>TRBV10-3|TRBJ2-1
CASQSDAGGQFF
>TRBV14|TRBJ1-2
CASSRTMYGYTF
>TRBV3-1|TRBJ2-7
CASSQGATAITYEQYF
>TRBV7-7|TRBJ2-5
CASSPGGGGETQYF